These 4 T cell receptor beta chains were all obtained from the same sample, sequenced in a study of blood T cell repertoires in COVID-19. Clones were read by immunoSEQ multiplex PCR, and TCRdb kept only the in-frame ones, dropping some. The repertoire includes under 200,000 clones, approximately 85% of them detected once, and about 4.9% sits in the top ten. The sequencing input was peripheral blood. The source of these receptors is a woman aged 80 or over with acute or convalescent COVID-19.

V gene TRBV7-9 combines with J gene TRBJ1-6, with 9 bases fitting TRBD1. The CDR3 has 14 amino acids. Looked up from germline, CDR1 is SEHNR and CDR2 is FQNEAQ (reference sequence). With V trimmed by 5 bases and J by 10 bases, 6 bases remained unmatched. CDR3 loop: CASSTDRGKSPLHF. Here the CDR3 DNA reads TGTGCCAGCAGCACAGACAGGGGGAAATCACCCCTCCACTTT.

This clone showed up just once. The chain uses TRBV11-3 and TRBJ2-5; possibly TRBD2 for D (5 bases). The CDR3 covers 15 residues. The germline CDR1 and CDR2 sequences are SGHNT and YENEEA. Between the trimmed V and J ends, which lost 1 base and 2 bases, there was a span of 11 bases. CDR3 region: CASSLGIARQETQYF. The CDR3 DNA follows: TGTGCCAGCAGCTTAGGCATAGCGCGGCAAGAGACCCAGTACTTC.

This clone was seen a single time. The rearrangement links TRBV19 to TRBJ2-7, with 11 bases aligning to TRBD2. CDR1 and CDR2 from the germline V gene are LNHDA and SQIVND (reference sequence). There are 17 residues in the CDR3. V was pared by 2 bases and J by 2 bases, with 8 bases of the junction left unmatched. CDR3 sequence: CASSIRWGLAEAYEQYF. The DNA for the CDR3 is TGTGCCAGTAGTATAAGGTGGGGACTAGCGGAAGCCTACGAGCAGTACTTC.

The V call is TRBV9, the J call TRBJ2-7; 14 nucleotides agree with TRBD2. This CDR3 is 14 amino acids long. Germline assignment: CDR1 SGDLS and CDR2 YYNGEE. V was clipped by 3 bases and J by 6 bases; unmatched bases: 2. In nucleotides, the CDR3 is TGTGCCAGCAGCGAGGGACTAGCGGGAGCCGAGCAGTACTTC. Amino acids: CASSEGLAGAEQYF.